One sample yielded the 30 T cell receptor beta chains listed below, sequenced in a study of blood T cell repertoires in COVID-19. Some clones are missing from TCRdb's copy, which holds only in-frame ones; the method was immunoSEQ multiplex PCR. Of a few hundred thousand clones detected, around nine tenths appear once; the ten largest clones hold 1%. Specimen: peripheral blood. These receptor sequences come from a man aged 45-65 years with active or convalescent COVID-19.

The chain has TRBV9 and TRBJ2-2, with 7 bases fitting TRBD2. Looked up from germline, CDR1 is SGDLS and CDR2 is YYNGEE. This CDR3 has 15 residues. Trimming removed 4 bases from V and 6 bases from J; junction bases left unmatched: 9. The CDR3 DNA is TGTGCCAGCAGCCCGAGACTAGCTGGTCCCGGGGAGCTGTTTTTT. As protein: CASSPRLAGPGELFF.

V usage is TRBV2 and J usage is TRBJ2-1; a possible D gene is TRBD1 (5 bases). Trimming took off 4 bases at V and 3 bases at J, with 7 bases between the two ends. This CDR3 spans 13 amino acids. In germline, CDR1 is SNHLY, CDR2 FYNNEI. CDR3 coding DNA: TGTGCCAGCAGTGGCAGGGTCTACAATGAGCAGTTCTTC. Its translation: CASSGRVYNEQFF. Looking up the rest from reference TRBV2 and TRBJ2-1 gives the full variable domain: EPEVTQTPSHQVTQMGQEVILRCVPISNHLYFYWYRQILGQKVEFLVSFYNNEISEKSEIFDDQFSVERPDGSNFTLKIRSTKLEDSAMYFCASSGRVYNEQFFGPGTRLTVL.

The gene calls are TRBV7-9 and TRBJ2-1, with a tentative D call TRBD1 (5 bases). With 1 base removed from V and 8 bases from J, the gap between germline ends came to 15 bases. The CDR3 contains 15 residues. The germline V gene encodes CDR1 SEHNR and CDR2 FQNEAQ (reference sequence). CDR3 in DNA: TGTGCCAGCAGCTTAGAAGGGGTCGGGTCCCATGAGCAGTTCTTC. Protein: CASSLEGVGSHEQFF. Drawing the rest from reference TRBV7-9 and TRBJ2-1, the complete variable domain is DTGVSQNPRHKITKRGQNVTFRCDPISEHNRLYWYRQTLGQGPEFLTYFQNEAQLEKSRLLSDRFSAERPKGSFSTLEIQRTEQGDSAMYLCASSLEGVGSHEQFFGPGTRLTVL.

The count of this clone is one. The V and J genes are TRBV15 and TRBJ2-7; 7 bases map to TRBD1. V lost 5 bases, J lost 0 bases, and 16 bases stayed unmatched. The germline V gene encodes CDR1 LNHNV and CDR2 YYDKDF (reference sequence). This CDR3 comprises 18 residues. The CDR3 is CATSAFSDRAFPSYEQYF. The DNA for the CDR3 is TGTGCCACCAGCGCCTTTTCAGACAGGGCCTTTCCCTCCTACGAGCAGTACTTC.

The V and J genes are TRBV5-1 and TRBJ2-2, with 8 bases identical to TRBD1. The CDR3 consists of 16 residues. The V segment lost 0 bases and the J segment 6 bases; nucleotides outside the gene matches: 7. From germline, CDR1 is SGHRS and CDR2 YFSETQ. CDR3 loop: CASSLAQGALAGELFF. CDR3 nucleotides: TGCGCCAGCAGCTTGGCCCAGGGGGCCTTGGCCGGGGAGCTGTTTTTT. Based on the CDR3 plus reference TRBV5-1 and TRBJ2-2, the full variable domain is KAGVTQTPRYLIKTRGQQVTLSCSPISGHRSVSWYQQTPGQGLQFLFEYFSETQRNKGNFPGRFSGRQFSNSRSEMNVSTLELGDSALYLCASSLAQGALAGELFFGEGSRLTVL.

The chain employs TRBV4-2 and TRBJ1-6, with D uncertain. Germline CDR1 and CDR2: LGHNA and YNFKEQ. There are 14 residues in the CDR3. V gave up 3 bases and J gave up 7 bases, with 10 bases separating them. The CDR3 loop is CASSHLSGNSPLHF. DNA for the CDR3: TGTGCCAGCAGCCACTTAAGCGGGAATTCACCCCTCCACTTT.

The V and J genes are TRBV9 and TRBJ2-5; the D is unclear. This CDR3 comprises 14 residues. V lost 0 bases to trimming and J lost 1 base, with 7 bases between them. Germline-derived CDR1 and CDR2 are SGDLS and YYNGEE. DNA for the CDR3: TGTGCCAGCAGCGTAGGGCTGTCCCAAGAGACCCAGTACTTC. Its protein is CASSVGLSQETQYF.

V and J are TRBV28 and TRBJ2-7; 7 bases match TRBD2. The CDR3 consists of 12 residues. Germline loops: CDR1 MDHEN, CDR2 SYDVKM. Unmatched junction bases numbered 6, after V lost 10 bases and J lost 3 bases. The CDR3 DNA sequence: TGTGCCACCCGACTAGCAGGCTACGAGCAGTACTTC. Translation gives CATRLAGYEQYF.

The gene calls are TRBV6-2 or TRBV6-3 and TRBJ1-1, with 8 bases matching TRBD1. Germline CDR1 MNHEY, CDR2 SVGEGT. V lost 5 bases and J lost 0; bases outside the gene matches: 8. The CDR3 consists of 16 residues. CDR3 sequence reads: CASSKLDRALNTEAFF. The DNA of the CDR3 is TGTGCCAGCAGTAAGTTGGACAGGGCCTTGAACACTGAAGCTTTCTTT.

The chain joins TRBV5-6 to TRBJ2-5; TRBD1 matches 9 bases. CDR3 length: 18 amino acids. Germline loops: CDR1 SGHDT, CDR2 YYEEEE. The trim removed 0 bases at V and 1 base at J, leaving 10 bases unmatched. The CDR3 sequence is CASSLGQGGPFFQETQYF. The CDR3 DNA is TGTGCCAGCAGCTTGGGACAGGGGGGTCCGTTTTTCCAAGAGACCCAGTACTTC.

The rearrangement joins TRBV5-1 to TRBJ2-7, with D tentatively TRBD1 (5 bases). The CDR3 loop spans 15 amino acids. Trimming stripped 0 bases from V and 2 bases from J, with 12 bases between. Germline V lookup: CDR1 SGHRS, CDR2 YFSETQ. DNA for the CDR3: TGCGCCAGCAGCTTGGGATCCACAGGTACCTACGAGCAGTACTTC. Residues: CASSLGSTGTYEQYF.

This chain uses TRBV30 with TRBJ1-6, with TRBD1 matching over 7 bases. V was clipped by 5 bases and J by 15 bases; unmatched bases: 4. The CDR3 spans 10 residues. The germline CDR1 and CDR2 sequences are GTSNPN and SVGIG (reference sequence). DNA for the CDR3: TGTGCCTGGGGACAGGCGGGCCTCCACTTT. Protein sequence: CAWGQAGLHF.

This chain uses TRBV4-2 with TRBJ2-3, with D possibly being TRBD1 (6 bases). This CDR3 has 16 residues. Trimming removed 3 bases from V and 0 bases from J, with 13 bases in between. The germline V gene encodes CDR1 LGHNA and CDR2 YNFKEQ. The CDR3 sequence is CASSQVQGISTDTQYF. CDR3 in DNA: TGTGCCAGCAGCCAGGTCCAGGGGATAAGCACAGATACGCAGTATTTT.

The CDR3 nucleotides are TGTGCCAGCAGCGCCACGACTAGCGGGGGTTCAGAGACCCAGTACTTC. Translated, it gives CASSATTSGGSETQYF. The chain is built from TRBV9 and TRBJ2-5; 12 bases are shared with TRBD2. Germline loops: CDR1 SGDLS, CDR2 YYNGEE. This CDR3 is 16 amino acids long. The junction had 7 bases not matched to a gene; V was cut back by 3 bases and J by 4 bases.

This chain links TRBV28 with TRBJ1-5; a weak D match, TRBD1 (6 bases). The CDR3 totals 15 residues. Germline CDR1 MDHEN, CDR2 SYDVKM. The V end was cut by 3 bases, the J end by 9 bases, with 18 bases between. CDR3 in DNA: TGTGCCAGCAGTTTGAGTGGGGGGGCGGTCGGGCCCCAGCATTTT. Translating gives CASSLSGGAVGPQHF.

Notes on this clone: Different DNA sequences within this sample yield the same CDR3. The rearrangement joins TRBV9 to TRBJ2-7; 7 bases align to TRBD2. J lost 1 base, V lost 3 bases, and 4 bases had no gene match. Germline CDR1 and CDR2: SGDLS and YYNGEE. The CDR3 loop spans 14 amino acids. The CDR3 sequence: CASSAGTTSYEQYF. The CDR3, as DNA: TGTGCCAGCAGCGCCGGGACTACATCCTACGAGCAGTACTTC.

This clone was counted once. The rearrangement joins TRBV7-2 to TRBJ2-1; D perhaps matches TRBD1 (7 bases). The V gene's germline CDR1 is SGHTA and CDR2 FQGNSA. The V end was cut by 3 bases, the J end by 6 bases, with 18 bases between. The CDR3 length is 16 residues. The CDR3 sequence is CASSFIWTGLFNEQFF. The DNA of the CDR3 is TGTGCCAGCAGCTTCATCTGGACAGGACTATTCAATGAGCAGTTCTTC.

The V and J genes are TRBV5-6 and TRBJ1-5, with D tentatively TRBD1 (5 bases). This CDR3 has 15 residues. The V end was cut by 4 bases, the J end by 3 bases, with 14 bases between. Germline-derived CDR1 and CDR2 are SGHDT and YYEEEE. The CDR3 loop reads CASSPRGRVNQPQHF. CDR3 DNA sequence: TGTGCCAGCAGCCCGCGGGGCAGGGTCAATCAGCCCCAGCATTTT.

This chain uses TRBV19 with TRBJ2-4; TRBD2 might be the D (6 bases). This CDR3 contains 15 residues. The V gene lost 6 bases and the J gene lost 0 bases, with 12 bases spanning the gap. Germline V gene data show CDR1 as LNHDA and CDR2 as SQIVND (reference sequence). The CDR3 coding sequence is TGTGCCAGTAGCGCGGGATCTCAAGCCAAAAACATTCAGTACTTC. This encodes CASSAGSQAKNIQYF.

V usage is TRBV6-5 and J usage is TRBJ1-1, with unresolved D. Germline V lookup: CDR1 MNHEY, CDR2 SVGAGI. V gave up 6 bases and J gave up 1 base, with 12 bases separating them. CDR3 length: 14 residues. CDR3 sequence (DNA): TGTGCCAGCAGGGCCCGGGAGGAGAACACTGAAGCTTTCTTT. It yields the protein CASRAREENTEAFF.

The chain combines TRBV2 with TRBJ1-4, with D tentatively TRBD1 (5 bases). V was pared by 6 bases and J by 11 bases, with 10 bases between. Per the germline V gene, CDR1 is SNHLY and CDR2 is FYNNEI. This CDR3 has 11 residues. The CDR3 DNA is TGTGCCAGCAGAGGGGCCGGGAAACTGTTTTTT. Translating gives CASRGAGKLFF.

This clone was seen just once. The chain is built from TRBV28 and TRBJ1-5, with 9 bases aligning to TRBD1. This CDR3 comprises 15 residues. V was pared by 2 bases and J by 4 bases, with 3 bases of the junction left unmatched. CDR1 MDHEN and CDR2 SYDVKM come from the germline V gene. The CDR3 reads CASSLGDRANQPQHF. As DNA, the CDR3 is TGTGCCAGCAGTTTAGGGGACAGGGCGAATCAGCCCCAGCATTTT. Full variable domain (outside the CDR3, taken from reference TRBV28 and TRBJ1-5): DVKVTQSSRYLVKRTGEKVFLECVQDMDHENMFWYRQDPGLGLRLIYFSYDVKMKEKGDIPEGYSVSREKKERFSLILESASTNQTSMYLCASSLGDRANQPQHFGDGTRLSIL.

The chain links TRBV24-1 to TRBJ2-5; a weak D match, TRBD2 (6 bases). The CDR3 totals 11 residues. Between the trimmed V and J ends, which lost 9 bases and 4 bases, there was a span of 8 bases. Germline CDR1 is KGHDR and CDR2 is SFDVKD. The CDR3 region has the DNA TGTGCCACCCAGGGAGGAGAGACCCAGTACTTC. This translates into CATQGGETQYF.

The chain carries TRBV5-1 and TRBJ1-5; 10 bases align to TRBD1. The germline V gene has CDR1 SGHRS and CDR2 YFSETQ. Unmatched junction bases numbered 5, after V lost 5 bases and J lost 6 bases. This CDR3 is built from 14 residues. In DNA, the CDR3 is TGCGCCAGCAGTCCTGGACAGGGGGGTCAGCCCCAGCATTTT. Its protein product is CASSPGQGGQPQHF.

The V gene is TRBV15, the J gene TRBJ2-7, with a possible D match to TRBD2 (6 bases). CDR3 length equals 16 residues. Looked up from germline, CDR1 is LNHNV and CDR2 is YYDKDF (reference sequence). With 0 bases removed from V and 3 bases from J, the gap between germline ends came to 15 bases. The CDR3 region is CATSRERVGRDYEQYF. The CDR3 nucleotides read TGTGCCACCAGCAGAGAGAGGGTTGGGCGGGACTACGAGCAGTACTTC. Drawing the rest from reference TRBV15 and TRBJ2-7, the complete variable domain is DAMVIQNPRYQVTQFGKPVTLSCSQTLNHNVMYWYQQKSSQAPKLLFHYYDKDFNNEADTPDNFQSRRPNTSFCFLDIRSPGLGDTAMYLCATSRERVGRDYEQYFGPGTRLTVT.

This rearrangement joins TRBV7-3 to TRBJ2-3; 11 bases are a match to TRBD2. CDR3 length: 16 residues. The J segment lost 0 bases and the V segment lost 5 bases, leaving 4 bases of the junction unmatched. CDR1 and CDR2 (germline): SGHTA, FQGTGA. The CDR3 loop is CASSKLAGASTDTQYF. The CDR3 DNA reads TGTGCCAGCAGCAAACTAGCGGGGGCCAGCACAGATACGCAGTATTTT.

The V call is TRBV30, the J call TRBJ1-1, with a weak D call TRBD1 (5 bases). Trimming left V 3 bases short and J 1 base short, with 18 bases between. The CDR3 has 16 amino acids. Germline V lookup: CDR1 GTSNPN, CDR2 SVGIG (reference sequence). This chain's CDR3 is CAWSERGWRKNTEAFF. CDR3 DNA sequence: TGTGCCTGGAGCGAAAGGGGTTGGAGAAAGAACACTGAAGCTTTCTTT.

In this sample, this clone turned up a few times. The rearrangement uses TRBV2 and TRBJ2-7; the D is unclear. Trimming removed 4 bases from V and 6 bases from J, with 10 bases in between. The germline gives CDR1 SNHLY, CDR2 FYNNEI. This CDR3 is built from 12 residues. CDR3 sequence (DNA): TGTGCCAGCAGTGTGGGTGAGCGCGAGCAGTACTTC. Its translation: CASSVGEREQYF.

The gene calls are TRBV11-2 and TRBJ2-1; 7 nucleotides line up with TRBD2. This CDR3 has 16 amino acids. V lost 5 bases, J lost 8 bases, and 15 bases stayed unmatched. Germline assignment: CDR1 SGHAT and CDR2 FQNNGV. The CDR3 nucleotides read TGTGCCAGCAGCCCGATACGTCGGACTAGTACGTATGAGCAGTTCTTC. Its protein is CASSPIRRTSTYEQFF.

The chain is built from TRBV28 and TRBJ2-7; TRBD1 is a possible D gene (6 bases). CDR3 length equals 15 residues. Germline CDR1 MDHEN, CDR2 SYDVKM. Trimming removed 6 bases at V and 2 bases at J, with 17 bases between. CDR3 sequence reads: CASRIQGAKAYEQYF. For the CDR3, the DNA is TGTGCCAGCAGGATACAGGGAGCGAAGGCCTACGAGCAGTACTTC.